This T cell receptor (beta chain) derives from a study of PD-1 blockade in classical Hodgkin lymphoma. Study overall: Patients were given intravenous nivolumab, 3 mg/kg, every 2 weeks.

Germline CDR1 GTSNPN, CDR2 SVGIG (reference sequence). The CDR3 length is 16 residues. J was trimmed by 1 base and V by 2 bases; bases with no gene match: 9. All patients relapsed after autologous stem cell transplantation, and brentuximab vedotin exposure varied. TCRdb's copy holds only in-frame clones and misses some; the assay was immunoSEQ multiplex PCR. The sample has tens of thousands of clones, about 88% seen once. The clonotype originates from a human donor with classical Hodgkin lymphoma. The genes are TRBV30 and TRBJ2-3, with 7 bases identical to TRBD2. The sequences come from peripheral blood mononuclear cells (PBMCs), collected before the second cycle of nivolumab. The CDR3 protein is CAWSHGGGPGTDTQYF. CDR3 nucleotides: TGTGCCTGGAGTCACGGGGGAGGGCCTGGCACAGATACGCAGTATTTT.